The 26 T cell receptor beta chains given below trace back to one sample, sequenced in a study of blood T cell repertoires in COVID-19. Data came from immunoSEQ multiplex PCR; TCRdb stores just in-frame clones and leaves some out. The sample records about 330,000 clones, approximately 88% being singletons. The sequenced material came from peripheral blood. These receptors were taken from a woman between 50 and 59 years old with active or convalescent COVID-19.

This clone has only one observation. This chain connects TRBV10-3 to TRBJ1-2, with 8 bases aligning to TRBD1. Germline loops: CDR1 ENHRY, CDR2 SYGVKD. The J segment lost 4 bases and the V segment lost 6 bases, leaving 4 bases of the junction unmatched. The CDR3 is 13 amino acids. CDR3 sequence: CAISKGQVYGYTF. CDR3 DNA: TGTGCCATCAGCAAGGGACAGGTCTATGGCTACACCTTC.

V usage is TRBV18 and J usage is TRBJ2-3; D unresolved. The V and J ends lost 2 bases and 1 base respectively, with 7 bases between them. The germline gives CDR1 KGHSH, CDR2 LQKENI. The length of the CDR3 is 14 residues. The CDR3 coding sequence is TGTGCCAGCTCACCAAGCTCCCGCACAGATACGCAGTATTTT. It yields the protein CASSPSSRTDTQYF. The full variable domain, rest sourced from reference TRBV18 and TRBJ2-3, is NAGVMQNPRHLVRRRGQEARLRCSPMKGHSHVYWYRQLPEEGLKFMVYLQKENIIDESGMPKERFSAEFPKEGPSILRIQQVVRGDSAAYFCASSPSSRTDTQYFGPGTRLTVL.

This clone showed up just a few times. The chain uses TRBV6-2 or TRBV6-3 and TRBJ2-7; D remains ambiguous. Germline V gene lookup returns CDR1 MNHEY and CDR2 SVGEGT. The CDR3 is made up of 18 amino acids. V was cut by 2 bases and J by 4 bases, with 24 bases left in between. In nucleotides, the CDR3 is TGTGCCAGCAGTTACCTGAGGCCGCCCCGCTACGTTCGATACGAGCAGTACTTC. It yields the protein CASSYLRPPRYVRYEQYF.

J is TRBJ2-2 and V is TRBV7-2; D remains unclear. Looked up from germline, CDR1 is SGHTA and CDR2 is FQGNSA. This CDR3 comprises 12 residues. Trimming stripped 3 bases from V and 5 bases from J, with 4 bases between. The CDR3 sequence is CASSFMTGELFF. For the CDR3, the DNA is TGTGCCAGCAGCTTTATGACCGGGGAGCTGTTTTTT.

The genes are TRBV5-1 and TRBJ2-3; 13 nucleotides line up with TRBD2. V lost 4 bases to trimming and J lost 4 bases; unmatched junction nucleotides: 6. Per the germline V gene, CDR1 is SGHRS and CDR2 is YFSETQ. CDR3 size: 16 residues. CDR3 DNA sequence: TGCGCCAGCAGCATGAGACTAGCGGGGGGACCAGATACGCAGTATTTT. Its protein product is CASSMRLAGGPDTQYF.

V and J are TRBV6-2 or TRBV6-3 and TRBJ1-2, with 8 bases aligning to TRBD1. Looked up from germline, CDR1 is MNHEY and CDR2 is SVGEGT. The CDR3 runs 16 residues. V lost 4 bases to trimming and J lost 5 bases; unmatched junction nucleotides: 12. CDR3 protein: CASSFGQGGKDYGYTF. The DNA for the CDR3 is TGTGCCAGCAGTTTTGGACAGGGTGGAAAGGATTATGGCTACACCTTC.

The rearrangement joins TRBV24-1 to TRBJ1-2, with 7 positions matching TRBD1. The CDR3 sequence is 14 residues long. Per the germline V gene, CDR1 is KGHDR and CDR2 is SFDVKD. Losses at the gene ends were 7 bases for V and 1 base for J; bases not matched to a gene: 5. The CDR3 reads CATSPDRVNYGYTF. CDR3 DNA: TGTGCCACCAGCCCTGACAGGGTTAACTATGGCTACACCTTC.

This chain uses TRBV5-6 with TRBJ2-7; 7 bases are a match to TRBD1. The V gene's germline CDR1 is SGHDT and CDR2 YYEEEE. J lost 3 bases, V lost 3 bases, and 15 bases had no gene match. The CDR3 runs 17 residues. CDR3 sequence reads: CASSYGLLTGINYEQYF. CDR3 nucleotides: TGTGCCAGCAGCTATGGACTCTTGACAGGGATCAACTACGAGCAGTACTTC.

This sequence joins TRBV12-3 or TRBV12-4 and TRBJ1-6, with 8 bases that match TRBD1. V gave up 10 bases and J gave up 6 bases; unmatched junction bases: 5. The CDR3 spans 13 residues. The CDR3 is CATRQGFNSPLHF. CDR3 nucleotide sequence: TGTGCCACTAGACAGGGGTTTAATTCACCCCTCCACTTT.

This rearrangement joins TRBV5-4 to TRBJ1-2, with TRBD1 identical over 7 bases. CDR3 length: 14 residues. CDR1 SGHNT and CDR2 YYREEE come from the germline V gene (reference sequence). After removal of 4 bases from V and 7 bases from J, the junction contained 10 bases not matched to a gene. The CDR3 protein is CASSPGTAVGGYTF. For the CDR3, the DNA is TGTGCCAGCAGCCCGGGGACAGCGGTTGGTGGCTACACCTTC. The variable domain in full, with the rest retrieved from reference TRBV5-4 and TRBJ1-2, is ETGVTQSPTHLIKTRGQQVTLRCSSQSGHNTVSWYQQALGQGPQFIFQYYREEENGRGNFPPRFSGLQFPNYSSELNVNALELDDSALYLCASSPGTAVGGYTFGSGTRLTVV.

CDR3 in amino acids: CASVEGTRNTGELFF. CDR3 nucleotide sequence: TGTGCCAGTGTTGAAGGGACACGGAACACCGGGGAGCTGTTTTTT. The V gene is TRBV19, the J gene TRBJ2-2, with D maybe TRBD1 (6 bases). V was cut by 8 bases and J by 1 base, with 14 bases left in between. From germline, CDR1 is LNHDA and CDR2 SQIVND (reference sequence). There are 15 residues in the CDR3.

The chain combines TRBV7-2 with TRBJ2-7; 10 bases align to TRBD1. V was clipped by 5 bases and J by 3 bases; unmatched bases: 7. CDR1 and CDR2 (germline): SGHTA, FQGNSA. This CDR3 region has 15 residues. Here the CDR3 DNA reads TGTGCCAGCAGCGCCCGGGACAGGGGCTTCTACGAGCAGTACTTC. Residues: CASSARDRGFYEQYF.

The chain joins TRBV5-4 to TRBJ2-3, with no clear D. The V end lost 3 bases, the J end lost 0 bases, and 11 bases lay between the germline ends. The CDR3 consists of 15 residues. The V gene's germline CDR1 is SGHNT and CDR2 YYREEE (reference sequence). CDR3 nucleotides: TGTGCCAGCAGCTCACAAGCGAGGAGCACAGATACGCAGTATTTT. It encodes CASSSQARSTDTQYF.

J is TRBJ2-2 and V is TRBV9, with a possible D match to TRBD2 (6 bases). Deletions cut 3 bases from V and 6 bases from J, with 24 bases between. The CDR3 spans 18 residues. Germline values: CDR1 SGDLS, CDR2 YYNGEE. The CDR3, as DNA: TGTGCCAGCAGCGCGGAGGGACGGACGAGGGCAGTGGCCGGGGAGCTGTTTTTT. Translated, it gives CASSAEGRTRAVAGELFF.

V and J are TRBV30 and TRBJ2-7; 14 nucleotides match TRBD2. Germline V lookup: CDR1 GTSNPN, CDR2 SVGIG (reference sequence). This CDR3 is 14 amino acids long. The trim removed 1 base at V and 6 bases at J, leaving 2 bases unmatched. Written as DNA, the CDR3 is TGTGCCTGGAGTGGACTAGCGGGAGGGCGCGAGCAGTACTTC. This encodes CAWSGLAGGREQYF.

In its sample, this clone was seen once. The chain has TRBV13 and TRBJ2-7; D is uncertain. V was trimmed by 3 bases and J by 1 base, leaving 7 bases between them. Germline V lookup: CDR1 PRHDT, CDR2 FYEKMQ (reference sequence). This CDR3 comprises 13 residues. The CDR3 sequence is CASSFGWSYEQYF. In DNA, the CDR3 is TGTGCCAGCAGCTTCGGGTGGTCCTACGAGCAGTACTTC. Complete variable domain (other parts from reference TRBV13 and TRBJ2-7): AAGVIQSPRHLIKEKRETATLKCYPIPRHDTVYWYQQGPGQDPQFLISFYEKMQSDKGSIPDRFSAQQFSDYHSELNMSSLELGDSALYFCASSFGWSYEQYFGPGTRLTVT.

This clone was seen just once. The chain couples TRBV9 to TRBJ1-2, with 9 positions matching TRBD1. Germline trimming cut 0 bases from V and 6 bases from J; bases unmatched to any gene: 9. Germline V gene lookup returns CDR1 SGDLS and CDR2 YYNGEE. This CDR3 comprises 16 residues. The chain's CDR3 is CASSVDGRGTGNGYTF. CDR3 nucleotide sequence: TGTGCCAGCAGCGTAGACGGAAGGGGGACAGGGAATGGCTACACCTTC.

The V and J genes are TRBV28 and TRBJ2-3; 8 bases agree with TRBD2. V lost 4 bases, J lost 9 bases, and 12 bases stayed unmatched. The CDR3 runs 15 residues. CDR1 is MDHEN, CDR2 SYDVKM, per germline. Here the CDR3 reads CASSSRATAGATQYF. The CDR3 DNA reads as TGTGCCAGCAGTTCCCGTGCTACAGCGGGAGCAACGCAGTATTTT.

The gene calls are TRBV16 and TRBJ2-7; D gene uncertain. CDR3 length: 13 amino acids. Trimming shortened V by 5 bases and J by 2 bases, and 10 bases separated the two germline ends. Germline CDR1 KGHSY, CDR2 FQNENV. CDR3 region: CASSTDEAYEQYF. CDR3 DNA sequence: TGTGCCAGCAGCACCGACGAGGCCTACGAGCAGTACTTC.

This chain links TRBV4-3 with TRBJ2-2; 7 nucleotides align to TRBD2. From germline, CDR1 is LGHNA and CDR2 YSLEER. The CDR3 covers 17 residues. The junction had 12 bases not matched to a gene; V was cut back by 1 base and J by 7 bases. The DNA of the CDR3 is TGCGCCAGCAGCCAAGTTCCCCGGGGAGGGGCGGACGGGGAGCTGTTTTTT. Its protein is CASSQVPRGGADGELFF.

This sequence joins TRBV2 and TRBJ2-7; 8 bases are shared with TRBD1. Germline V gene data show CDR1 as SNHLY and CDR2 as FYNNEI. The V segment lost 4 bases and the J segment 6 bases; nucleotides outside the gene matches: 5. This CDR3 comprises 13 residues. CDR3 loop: CASSGGTGLEQYF. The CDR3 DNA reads TGTGCCAGCAGTGGGGGGACAGGCCTCGAGCAGTACTTC. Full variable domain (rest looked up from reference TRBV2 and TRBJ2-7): EPEVTQTPSHQVTQMGQEVILRCVPISNHLYFYWYRQILGQKVEFLVSFYNNEISEKSEIFDDQFSVERPDGSNFTLKIRSTKLEDSAMYFCASSGGTGLEQYFGPGTRLTVT.

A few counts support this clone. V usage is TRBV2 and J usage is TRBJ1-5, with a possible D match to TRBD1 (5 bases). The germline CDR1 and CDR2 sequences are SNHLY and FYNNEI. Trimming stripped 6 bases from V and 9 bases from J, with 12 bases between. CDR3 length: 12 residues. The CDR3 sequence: CASRDNLPPQHF. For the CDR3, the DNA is TGTGCCAGCAGGGACAACCTACCGCCCCAGCATTTT.

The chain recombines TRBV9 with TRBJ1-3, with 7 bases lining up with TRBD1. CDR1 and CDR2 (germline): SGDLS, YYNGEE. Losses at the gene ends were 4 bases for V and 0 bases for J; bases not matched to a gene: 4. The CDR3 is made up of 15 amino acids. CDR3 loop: CASSSSGGSGNTIYF. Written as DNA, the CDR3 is TGTGCCAGCAGCTCCTCAGGGGGCTCTGGAAACACCATATATTTT.

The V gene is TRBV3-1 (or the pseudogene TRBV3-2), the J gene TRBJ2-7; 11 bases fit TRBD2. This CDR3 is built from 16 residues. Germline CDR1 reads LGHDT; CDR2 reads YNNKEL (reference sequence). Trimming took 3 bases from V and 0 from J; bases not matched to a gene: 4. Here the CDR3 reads CASSHLTSGASYEQYF. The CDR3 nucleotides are TGTGCCAGCAGCCACCTGACTAGCGGGGCCTCCTACGAGCAGTACTTC.

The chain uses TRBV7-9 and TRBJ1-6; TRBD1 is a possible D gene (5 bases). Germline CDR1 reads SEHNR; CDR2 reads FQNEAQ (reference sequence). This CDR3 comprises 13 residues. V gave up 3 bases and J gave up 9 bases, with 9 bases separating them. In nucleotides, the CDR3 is TGTGCCAGCAGCTTCGATCAGGGTTCACCCCTCCACTTT. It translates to CASSFDQGSPLHF.

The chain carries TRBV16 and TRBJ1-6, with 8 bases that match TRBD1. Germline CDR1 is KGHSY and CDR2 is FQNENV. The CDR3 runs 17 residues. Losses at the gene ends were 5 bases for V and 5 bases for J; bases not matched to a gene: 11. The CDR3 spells CASSGSYGTGNNSPLHF. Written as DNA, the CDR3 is TGTGCCAGCAGCGGGTCTTACGGGACAGGCAATAATTCACCCCTCCACTTT. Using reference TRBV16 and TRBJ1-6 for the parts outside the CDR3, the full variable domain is GEEVAQTPKHLVRGEGQKAKLYCAPIKGHSYVFWYQQVLKNEFKFLISFQNENVFDETGMPKERFSAKCLPNSPCSLEIQATKLEDSAVYFCASSGSYGTGNNSPLHFGNGTRLTVT.